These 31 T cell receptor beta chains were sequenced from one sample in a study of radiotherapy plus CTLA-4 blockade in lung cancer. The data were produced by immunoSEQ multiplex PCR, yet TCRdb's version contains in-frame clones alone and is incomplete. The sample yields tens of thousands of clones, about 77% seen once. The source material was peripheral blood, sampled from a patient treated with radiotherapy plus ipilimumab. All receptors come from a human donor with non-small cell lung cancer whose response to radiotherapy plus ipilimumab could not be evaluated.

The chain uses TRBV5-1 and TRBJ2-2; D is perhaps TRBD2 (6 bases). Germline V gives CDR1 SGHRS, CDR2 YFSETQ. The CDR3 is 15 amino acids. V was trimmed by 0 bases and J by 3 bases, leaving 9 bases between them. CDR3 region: CASSLVAGHTGELFF. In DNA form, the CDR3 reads TGCGCCAGCAGCTTGGTGGCGGGACACACCGGGGAGCTGTTTTTT.

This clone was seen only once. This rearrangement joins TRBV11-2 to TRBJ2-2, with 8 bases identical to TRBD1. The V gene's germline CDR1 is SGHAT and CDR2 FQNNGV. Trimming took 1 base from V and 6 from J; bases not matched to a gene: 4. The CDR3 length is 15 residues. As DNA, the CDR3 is TGTGCCAGCAGCTTAGTCAGGGGGCCCTCCGGGGAGCTGTTTTTT. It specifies CASSLVRGPSGELFF.

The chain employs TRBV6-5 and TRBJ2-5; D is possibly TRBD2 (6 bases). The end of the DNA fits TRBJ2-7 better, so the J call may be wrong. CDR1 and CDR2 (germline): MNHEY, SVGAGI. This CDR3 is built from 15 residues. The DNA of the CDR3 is TGTGCCAGCAGCCCCGCCACCGGGAGCTCCTACGAGCAGTACTTC. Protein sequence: CASSPATGSSYEQYF.

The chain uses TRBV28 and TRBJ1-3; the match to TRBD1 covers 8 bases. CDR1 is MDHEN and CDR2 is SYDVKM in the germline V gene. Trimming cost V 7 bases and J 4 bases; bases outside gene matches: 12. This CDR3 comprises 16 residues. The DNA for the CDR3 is TGTGCCAGCAAAGTGGGATGGACAGGGAAAGGAAACACCATATATTTT. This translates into CASKVGWTGKGNTIYF.

Here the CDR3 DNA reads TGTGCCAGCAGCCTCATACAGGGTCAGCCCCAGCATTTT. It codes for CASSLIQGQPQHF. J is TRBJ1-5 and V is TRBV7-8, with a possible D match to TRBD1 (6 bases). Deletions cut 5 bases from V and 6 bases from J, with 11 bases between. The CDR3 spans 13 residues. Germline CDR1 SGHVS, CDR2 FQNEAQ.

As DNA, the CDR3 is TGTGCCAGCAGTTTAGTCCCTCACGGAGCTTTCTTT. It is translated as CASSLVPHGAFF. The V call is TRBV28, the J call TRBJ1-1, with unresolved D. Germline V gene sequence: CDR1 MDHEN, CDR2 SYDVKM. Deletions cut 2 bases from V and 10 bases from J, with 11 bases between. The CDR3 loop spans 12 amino acids.

The CDR3, as DNA: TGTGCCAGCAGCTTCTTTACGGTTACTCCCTACGAGCAGTACTTC. It encodes CASSFFTVTPYEQYF. J is TRBJ2-7 and V is TRBV11-2; D gene uncertain. Germline assignment: CDR1 SGHAT and CDR2 FQNNGV. V was clipped by 3 bases and J by 2 bases, with 14 bases between them. The CDR3 spans 15 residues.

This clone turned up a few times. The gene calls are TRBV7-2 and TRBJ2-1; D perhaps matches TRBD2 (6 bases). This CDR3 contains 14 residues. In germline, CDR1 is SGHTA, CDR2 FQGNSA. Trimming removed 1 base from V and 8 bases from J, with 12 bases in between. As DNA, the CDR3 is TGTGCCAGCAGCTTAGAAGCCGGGGGTCATGAGCAGTTCTTC. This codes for CASSLEAGGHEQFF. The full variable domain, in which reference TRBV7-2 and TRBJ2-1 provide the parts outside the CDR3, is GAGVSQSPSNKVTEKGKDVELRCDPISGHTALYWYRQSLGQGLEFLIYFQGNSAPDKSGLPSDRFSAERTGGSVSTLTIQRTQQEDSAVYLCASSLEAGGHEQFFGPGTRLTVL.

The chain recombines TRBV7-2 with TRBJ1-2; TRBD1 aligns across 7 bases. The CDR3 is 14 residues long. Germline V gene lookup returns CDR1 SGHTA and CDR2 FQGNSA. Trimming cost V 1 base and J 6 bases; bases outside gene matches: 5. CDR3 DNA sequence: TGTGCCAGCAGCTTAGTGGGACAGACCCATGGCTACACCTTC. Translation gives CASSLVGQTHGYTF.

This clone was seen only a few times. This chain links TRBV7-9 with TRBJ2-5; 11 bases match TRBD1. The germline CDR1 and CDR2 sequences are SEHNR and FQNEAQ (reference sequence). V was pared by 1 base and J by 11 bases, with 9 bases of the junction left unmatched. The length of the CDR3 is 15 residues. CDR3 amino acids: CASSLVGQGAEEQYF. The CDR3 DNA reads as TGTGCCAGCAGCTTAGTCGGACAGGGGGCGGAAGAGCAGTACTTC.

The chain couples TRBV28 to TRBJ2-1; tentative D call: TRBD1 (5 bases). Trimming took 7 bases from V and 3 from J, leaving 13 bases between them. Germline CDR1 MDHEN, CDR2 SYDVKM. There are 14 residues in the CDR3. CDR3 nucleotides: TGTGCCAGCAATTACGTGGGGCTCTACAATGAGCAGTTCTTC. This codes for CASNYVGLYNEQFF.

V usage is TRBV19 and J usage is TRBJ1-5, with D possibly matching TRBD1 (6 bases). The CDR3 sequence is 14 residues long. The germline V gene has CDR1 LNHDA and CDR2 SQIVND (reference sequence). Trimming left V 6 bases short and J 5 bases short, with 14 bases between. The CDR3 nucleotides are TGTGCCAGTAGCAAAACAGGGTACGATCAGCCCCAGCATTTT. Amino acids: CASSKTGYDQPQHF. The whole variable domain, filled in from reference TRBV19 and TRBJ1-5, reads DGGITQSPKYLFRKEGQNVTLSCEQNLNHDAMYWYRQDPGQGLRLIYYSQIVNDFQKGDIAEGYSVSREKKESFPLTVTSAQKNPTAFYLCASSKTGYDQPQHFGDGTRLSIL.

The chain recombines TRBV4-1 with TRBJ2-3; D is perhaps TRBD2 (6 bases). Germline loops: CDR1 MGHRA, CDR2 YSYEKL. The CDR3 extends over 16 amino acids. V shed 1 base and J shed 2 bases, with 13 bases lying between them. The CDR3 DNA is TGCGCCAGCAGCCAAGCGGAGGGATCGATCACAGATACGCAGTATTTT. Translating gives CASSQAEGSITDTQYF.

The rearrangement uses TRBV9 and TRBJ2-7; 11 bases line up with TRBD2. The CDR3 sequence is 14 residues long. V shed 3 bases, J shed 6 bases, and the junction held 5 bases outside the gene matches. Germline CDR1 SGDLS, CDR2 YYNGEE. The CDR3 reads CASSALAGAPEQYF. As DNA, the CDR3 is TGTGCCAGCAGCGCACTAGCGGGAGCCCCCGAGCAGTACTTC.

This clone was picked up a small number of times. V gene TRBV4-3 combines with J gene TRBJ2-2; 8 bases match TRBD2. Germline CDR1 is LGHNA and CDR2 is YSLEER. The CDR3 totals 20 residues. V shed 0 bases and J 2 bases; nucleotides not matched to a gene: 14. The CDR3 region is CASSQDPFLAGYANTGELFF. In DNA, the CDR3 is TGCGCCAGCAGCCAAGACCCCTTTCTAGCGGGCTACGCTAACACCGGGGAGCTGTTTTTT.

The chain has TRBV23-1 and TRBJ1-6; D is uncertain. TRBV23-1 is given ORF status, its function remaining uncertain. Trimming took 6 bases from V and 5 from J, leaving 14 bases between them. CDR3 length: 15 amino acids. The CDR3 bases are TGCGCCAGCAGCCAAGCCGAACGCGATAATTCACCCCTCCACTTT. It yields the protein CASSQAERDNSPLHF.

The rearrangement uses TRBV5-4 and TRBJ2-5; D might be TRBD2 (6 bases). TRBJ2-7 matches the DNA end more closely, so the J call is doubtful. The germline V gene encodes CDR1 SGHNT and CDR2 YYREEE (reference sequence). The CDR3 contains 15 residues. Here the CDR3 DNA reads TGTGCCAGCAGCTTGGCAGGAGGGGATACCTACGAGCAGTACTTC. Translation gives CASSLAGGDTYEQYF.

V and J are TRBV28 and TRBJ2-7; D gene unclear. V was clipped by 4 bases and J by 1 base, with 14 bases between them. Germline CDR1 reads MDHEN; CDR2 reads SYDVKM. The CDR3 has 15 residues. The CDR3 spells CASSSIGWRSYEQYF. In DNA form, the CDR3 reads TGTGCCAGCAGTTCCATTGGATGGCGGTCCTACGAGCAGTACTTC.

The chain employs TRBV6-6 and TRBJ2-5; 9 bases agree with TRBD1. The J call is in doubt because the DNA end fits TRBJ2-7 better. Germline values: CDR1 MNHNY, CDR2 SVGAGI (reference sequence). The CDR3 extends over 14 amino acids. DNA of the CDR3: TGTGCCAGCAGTTTGCGACAGGGGGACTACGAGCAGTACTTC. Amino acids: CASSLRQGDYEQYF.

The CDR3 sequence is CASSFSGVGYNEQFF. CDR3 DNA sequence: TGTGCCAGCAGCTTTTCAGGGGTGGGGTACAATGAGCAGTTCTTC. The chain recombines TRBV7-3 with TRBJ2-1; tentative D call: TRBD1 (6 bases). CDR3 length: 15 amino acids. Germline-derived CDR1 and CDR2 are SGHTA and FQGTGA. V was clipped by 3 bases and J by 4 bases, with 13 bases between them.

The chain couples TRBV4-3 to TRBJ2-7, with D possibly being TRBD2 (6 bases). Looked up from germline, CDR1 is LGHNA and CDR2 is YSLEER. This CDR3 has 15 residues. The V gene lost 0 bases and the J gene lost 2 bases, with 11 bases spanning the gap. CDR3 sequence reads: CASSQDSGVAYEQYF. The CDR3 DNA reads TGCGCCAGCAGCCAAGATTCGGGGGTTGCCTACGAGCAGTACTTC.

CDR3 residues: CATGAQWVKNIQYF. CDR3 nucleotides: TGTGCCACAGGGGCCCAGTGGGTCAAAAACATTCAGTACTTC. V is TRBV2 and J is TRBJ2-4, with D tentatively TRBD1 (6 bases). Germline V CDR1 and CDR2: SNHLY, FYNNEI. The V end lost 10 bases, the J end lost 3 bases, and 16 bases lay between the germline ends. CDR3 length: 14 residues.

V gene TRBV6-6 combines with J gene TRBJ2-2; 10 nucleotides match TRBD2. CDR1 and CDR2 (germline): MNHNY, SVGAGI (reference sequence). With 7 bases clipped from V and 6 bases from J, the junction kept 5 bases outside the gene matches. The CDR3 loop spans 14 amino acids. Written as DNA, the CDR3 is TGTGCCAGCAACCTAGCGGGAGTAGCCGGGGAGCTGTTTTTT. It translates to CASNLAGVAGELFF.

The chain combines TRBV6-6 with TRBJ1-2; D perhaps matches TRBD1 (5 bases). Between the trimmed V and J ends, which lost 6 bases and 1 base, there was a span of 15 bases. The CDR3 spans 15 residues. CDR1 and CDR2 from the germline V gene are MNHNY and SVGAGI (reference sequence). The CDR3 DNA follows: TGTGCCAGCAGCCTGGATATCAGGGTTAACTATGGCTACACCTTC. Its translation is CASSLDIRVNYGYTF.

CDR3 residues: CASSRGTSGRGDIQYF. The CDR3 DNA is TGTGCCAGCAGCCGGGGGACTAGCGGGAGGGGGGACATTCAGTACTTC. The chain joins TRBV5-8 to TRBJ2-4; TRBD2 aligns across 16 bases. This CDR3 contains 16 residues. Unmatched junction bases numbered 6, after V lost 4 bases and J lost 8 bases. Germline V gene lookup returns CDR1 SGHTS and CDR2 YDEGEE.

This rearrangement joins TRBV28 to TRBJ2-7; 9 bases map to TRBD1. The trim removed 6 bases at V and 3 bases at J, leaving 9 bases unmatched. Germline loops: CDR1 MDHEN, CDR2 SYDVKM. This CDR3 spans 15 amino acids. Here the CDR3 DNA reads TGTGCCAGCAGCTCGAATGGACAGGGGATCTACGAGCAGTACTTC. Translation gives CASSSNGQGIYEQYF.

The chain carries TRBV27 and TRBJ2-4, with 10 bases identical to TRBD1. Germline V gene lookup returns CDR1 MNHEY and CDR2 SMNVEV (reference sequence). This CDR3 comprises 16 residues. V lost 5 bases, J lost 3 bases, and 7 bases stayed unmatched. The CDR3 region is CASSPGTGEGKNIQYF. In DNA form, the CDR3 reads TGTGCCAGCAGTCCTGGGACAGGGGAGGGCAAAAACATTCAGTACTTC.

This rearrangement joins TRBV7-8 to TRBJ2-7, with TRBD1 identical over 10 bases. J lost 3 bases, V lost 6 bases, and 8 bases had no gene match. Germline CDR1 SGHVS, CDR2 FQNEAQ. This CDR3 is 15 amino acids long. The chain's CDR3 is CASSLRRDRGYEQYF. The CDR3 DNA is TGTGCCAGCAGTCTTCGCCGGGACAGGGGCTACGAGCAGTACTTC.

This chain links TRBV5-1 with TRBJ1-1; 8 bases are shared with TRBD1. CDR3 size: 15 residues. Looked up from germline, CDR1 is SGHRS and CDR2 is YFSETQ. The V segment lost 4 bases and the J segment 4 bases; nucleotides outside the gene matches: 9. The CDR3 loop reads CASSAGQGGGTEAFF. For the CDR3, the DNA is TGCGCCAGCAGCGCAGGACAGGGCGGGGGCACTGAAGCTTTCTTT.

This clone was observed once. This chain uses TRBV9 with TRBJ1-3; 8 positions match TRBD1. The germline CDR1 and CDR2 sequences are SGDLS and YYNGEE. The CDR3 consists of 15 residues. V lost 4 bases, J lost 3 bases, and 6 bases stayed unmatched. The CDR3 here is CASSRSGGSGNTIYF. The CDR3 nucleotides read TGTGCCAGCAGCCGATCAGGGGGCAGTGGAAACACCATATATTTT. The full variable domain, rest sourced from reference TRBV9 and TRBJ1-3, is DSGVTQTPKHLITATGQRVTLRCSPRSGDLSVYWYQQSLDQGLQFLIQYYNGEERAKGNILERFSAQQFPDLHSELNLSSLELGDSALYFCASSRSGGSGNTIYFGEGSWLTVV.

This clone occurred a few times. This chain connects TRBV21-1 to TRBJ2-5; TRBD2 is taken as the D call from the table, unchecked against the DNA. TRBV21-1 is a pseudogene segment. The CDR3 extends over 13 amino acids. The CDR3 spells CASAGGYQETQYF. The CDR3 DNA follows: TGTGCCAGCGCGGGGGGATATCAAGAGACCCAGTACTTC.